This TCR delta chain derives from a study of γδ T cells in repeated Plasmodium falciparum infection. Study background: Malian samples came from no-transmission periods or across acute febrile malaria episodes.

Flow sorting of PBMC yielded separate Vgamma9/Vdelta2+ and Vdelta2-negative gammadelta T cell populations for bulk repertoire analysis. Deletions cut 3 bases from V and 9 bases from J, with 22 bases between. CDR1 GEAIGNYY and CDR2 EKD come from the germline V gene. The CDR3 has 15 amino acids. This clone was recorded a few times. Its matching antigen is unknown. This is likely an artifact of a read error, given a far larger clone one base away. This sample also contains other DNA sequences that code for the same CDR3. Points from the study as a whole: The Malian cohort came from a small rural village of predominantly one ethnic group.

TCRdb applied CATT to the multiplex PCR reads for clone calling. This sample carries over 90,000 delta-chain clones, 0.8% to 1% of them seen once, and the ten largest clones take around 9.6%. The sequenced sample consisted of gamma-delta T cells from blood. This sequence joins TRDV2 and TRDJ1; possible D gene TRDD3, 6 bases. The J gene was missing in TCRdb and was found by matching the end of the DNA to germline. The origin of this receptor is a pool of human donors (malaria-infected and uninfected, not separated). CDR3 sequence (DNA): TGTGCCTGTGACCCTGTAGGTGGGGATGGGGGCGAACTCATCTTT. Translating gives CACDPVGGDGGELIF.